This is a list of T cell receptor beta chains from one sample in a study of blood T cell repertoires in COVID-19. Some clones are missing from TCRdb's copy, which holds only in-frame ones; the method was immunoSEQ multiplex PCR. The data contain 85,000 to 100,000 clones, 79% of them singletons. The sample comprised peripheral blood. The receptors shown here come from a woman older than 75 with active or convalescent COVID-19. CDR3s include the opening cysteine and the closing phenylalanine or tryptophan. The order of the fields is D gene, J gene, V gene, clone size, CDR3 DNA, CDR3 protein. D genes are given only for firm matches. Size is stated for part of the rows, as once, few or many counts, or as a class when the clone is expanded.

.,TRBJ2-7,TRBV6-5,.,TGTGCCAGCAGCACTTCGGGGTACGAGCAGTACTTC,CASSTSGYEQYF
.,TRBJ2-7,TRBV6-2/TRBV6-3,.,TGTGCCAGCAGTTACCTCCCGGGATCCTACGAGCAGTACTTC,CASSYLPGSYEQYF
TRBD2,TRBJ2-7,TRBV5-1,.,TGCGCCTCCGGACTAGCAAATTCCCACGAGCAGTACTTC,CASGLANSHEQYF
TRBD1,TRBJ2-5,TRBV24-1,.,TGTGCCACCAGTGAGGCAGGGGGCGCCTGGGGTGAGACCCAGTACTTC,CATSEAGGAWGETQYF
.,TRBJ1-2,TRBV6-1,.,TGTGCCAGCGGTAAAGCTGGAGACTATGGCTACACCTTC,CASGKAGDYGYTF
TRBD2,TRBJ2-1,TRBV19,.,TGTGCCAGTGCACTAGCGGGAGAAGAATATGAGCAGTTCTTC,CASALAGEEYEQFF
.,TRBJ2-7,TRBV6-2/TRBV6-3,.,TGTGCCAGCAGTTACTCGATCCGAGGAGGCAGCTCCTACGAGCAGTACTTC,CASSYSIRGGSSYEQYF
.,TRBJ2-5,TRBV18,once,TGTGCCAGCTCACCATTGAACAGGGTATATGAGACCCAGTACTTC,CASSPLNRVYETQYF
.,TRBJ2-3,TRBV27,.,TGTGCCAGCAGTTTAAAAGGGGCTACCACAGATACGCAGTATTTT,CASSLKGATTDTQYF
.,TRBJ1-2,TRBV28,.,TGTGCCAGCAACGTCGGGGGTGACTATGGCTACACCTTC,CASNVGGDYGYTF
TRBD1,TRBJ1-2,TRBV27,.,TGTGCCAGCAGCCTCGGACAGGGGACATGGGGCTACACCTTC,CASSLGQGTWGYTF
.,TRBJ2-1,TRBV11-2,.,TGTGCCAGCAGCCCATCGGCGGGCAATGAGCAGTTCTTC,CASSPSAGNEQFF
.,TRBJ1-1,TRBV27,once,TGTGCCAGCAGTAGGGGGTTCGGAGAAGCTTTCTTT,CASSRGFGEAFF
TRBD1,TRBJ2-7,TRBV5-5,.,TGTGCCAGCAGCACAGGGACAGGGTTCTTGAAGTACTTC,CASSTGTGFLKYF
TRBD1,TRBJ2-1,TRBV15,.,TGTGCCACCCTAAGGACAGGGGGCAATGAGCAGTTCTTC,CATLRTGGNEQFF
.,TRBJ2-1,TRBV11-3,.,TGTGCCAGCAGCGCGGGACAGAGCTACAATGAGCAGTTCTTC,CASSAGQSYNEQFF
TRBD2,TRBJ2-7,TRBV7-8,.,TGTGCCAGCAGCCCTCGCTCTAATTTCGCGGGGAGGGTAGGGGAGCAGTACTTC,CASSPRSNFAGRVGEQYF
.,TRBJ2-1,TRBV27,.,TGTGCCAGCAGGCTACAGGGTGGTTCCTACAATGAGCAGTTCTTC,CASRLQGGSYNEQFF
.,TRBJ1-4,TRBV28,.,TGTGCCAGCAGTTTAATTGGACAGCTTAATGAAAAACTGTTTTTT,CASSLIGQLNEKLFF
.,TRBJ2-7,TRBV3-1/TRBV3-2,.,TGTGCCAGCAGCCAACGGTCCGAACCCGGACAATCATCCTACGAGCAGTACTTC,CASSQRSEPGQSSYEQYF
.,TRBJ1-2,TRBV28,.,TGTGCCAGCATGGCAGCGAACTATGGCTACACCTTC,CASMAANYGYTF
.,TRBJ2-1,TRBV7-3,.,TGTGCCAGCAGCTTAGGGGCGGTCTCCTACAATGAGCAGTTCTTC,CASSLGAVSYNEQFF
TRBD1,TRBJ2-7,TRBV11-2,.,TGTGCCAGCAGTAAAATCCCGGGACAGGGCATCTACGAGCAGTACTTC,CASSKIPGQGIYEQYF
TRBD1,TRBJ2-5,TRBV5-1,.,TGCGCCAGCAGCTTTCCGGACAGGCCTCAAGAGACCCAGTACTTC,CASSFPDRPQETQYF
.,TRBJ2-7,TRBV27,few,TGTGCCAGCAGCCACTATAGAACAGGGTCCTACGAGCAGTACTTC,CASSHYRTGSYEQYF
TRBD2,TRBJ2-1,TRBV13,few,TGTGCCAGCAGCCTCCGGACTAGCGGCTCCTACAATGAGCAGTTCTTC,CASSLRTSGSYNEQFF
TRBD2,TRBJ2-1,TRBV10-3,.,TGTGCCATCAGTGGGACTAGCGGGGTCCAGCAGTTCTTC,CAISGTSGVQQFF
TRBD2,TRBJ2-5,TRBV5-4,.,TGTGCCAGCAGCTTTAAAAGCGGGAGGGCCGAGGAGACCCAGTACTTC,CASSFKSGRAEETQYF
TRBD2,TRBJ2-1,TRBV4-2,.,TGTGCCAGCAGCCAAGATCCAGGACTAGCGGGCAACTCCTACAATGAGCAGTTCTTC,CASSQDPGLAGNSYNEQFF
TRBD1,TRBJ1-1,TRBV28,.,TGTGCCAGCAGTTCTTGGGGGACAGGGTACACTGAAGCTTTCTTT,CASSSWGTGYTEAFF
TRBD1,TRBJ1-1,TRBV29-1,.,TGCAGCTTCCGAACAGGGGGCGCCGGGGAAGCTTTCTTT,CSFRTGGAGEAFF
.,TRBJ1-1,TRBV28,.,TGTGCCAGCAGTTTCGTCGCCGTCTCGGGGGACACTGAAGCTTTCTTT,CASSFVAVSGDTEAFF
TRBD1,TRBJ1-1,TRBV18,.,TGTGCCAGCTCACCAGACAGGGTAGCCAACACTGAAGCTTTCTTT,CASSPDRVANTEAFF
TRBD2,TRBJ2-2,TRBV12-5,.,TGTGCTAGTGGTTACCTGACTAGCGGGAGTGCGAACACCGGGGAGCTGTTTTTT,CASGYLTSGSANTGELFF
TRBD2,TRBJ2-1,TRBV9,.,TGTGCCAGCAGCGGGACTAGCGGGAATGAGCAGTTCTTC,CASSGTSGNEQFF
.,TRBJ2-1,TRBV12-3/TRBV12-4,.,TGTGCCAGCAGTTTTCGGGGGTATGAGCAGTTCTTC,CASSFRGYEQFF
TRBD2,TRBJ2-2,TRBV30,.,TGTGCCTGGAGGGGGGGGACTAGCGGGAGTAGAACCGGGGAGCTGTTTTTT,CAWRGGTSGSRTGELFF
.,TRBJ1-6,TRBV6-1,.,TGTGCCAGCAGTGACCTTTATAATTCACCCCTCCACTTT,CASSDLYNSPLHF
.,TRBJ1-5,TRBV4-2,once,TGTGCCAGCAGCCAAGGGGGGGTAAGCAATCAGCCCCAGCATTTT,CASSQGGVSNQPQHF
TRBD1,TRBJ2-7,TRBV6-2/TRBV6-3,.,TGTGCCAGCAGCAGGGACAGGGGGTACGAGCAGTACTTC,CASSRDRGYEQYF
.,TRBJ2-7,TRBV7-2,.,TGTGCCAGCAGCTTAGCCGCCCATCCAGGGGCGAACGAGCAGTACTTC,CASSLAAHPGANEQYF
TRBD2,TRBJ2-1,TRBV11-3,.,TGTGCCAGCAGCTATTCTACTAGCGGAGGGACCTATGAGCAGTTCTTC,CASSYSTSGGTYEQFF
.,TRBJ1-3,TRBV12-3/TRBV12-4,.,TGTGCCAGCGGGCAGACCTCTGGAAACACCATATATTTT,CASGQTSGNTIYF
.,TRBJ2-3,TRBV25-1,.,TGTGCCAGCAGGGACACAGGGAGTAGCACAGATACGCAGTATTTT,CASRDTGSSTDTQYF
TRBD2,TRBJ2-1,TRBV25-1,.,TGTGCCAGCAGTGAGGAGGGACTAAAAAATGAGCAGTTCTTC,CASSEEGLKNEQFF
.,TRBJ1-6,TRBV2,.,TGTGCCAGCAGGAGAGGGAACTCACCCCTCCACTTT,CASRRGNSPLHF
.,TRBJ1-2,TRBV24-1,.,TGTGCCACCAGTGCGGGTACTAACTATGGCTACACCTTC,CATSAGTNYGYTF
.,TRBJ2-1,TRBV19,.,TGTGCCAGTAGTATCCCCCCACAAAGCTCCTACAATGAGCAGTTCTTC,CASSIPPQSSYNEQFF